This T cell receptor beta chain was profiled in a study of blood T cell repertoires in COVID-19. The V gene lost 6 bases and the J gene lost 3 bases, with 12 bases spanning the gap. CDR1 and CDR2 (germline): MDHEN, SYDVKM. CDR3 length: 15 residues. Only in-frame clones appear in the TCRdb table, and some are missing; sequencing was by immunoSEQ multiplex PCR. The sample comprises 110,000 or so clones, around 64% of which are singletons, and 1.8% rests with the top ten. The sequenced sample was peripheral blood. This chain uses TRBV28 with TRBJ1-6, with D unclear. The TCR comes from a woman between 40 and 50 years old with acute or convalescent COVID-19. CDR3 DNA sequence: TGTGCCAGCAGGTGGGAGGGCAGCTATAATTCACCCCTCCACTTT. It specifies CASRWEGSYNSPLHF.